This TCR beta chain is from a study of identical twins. Study-level points and caveats: Fewer insertions were carried by abundant cord blood beta clonotypes, but none was seen in memory repertoires. Excess twin sharing in beta out-of-frame sequences was weaker.

This clonotype was detected only a few times. The antigen remains undetermined. Unique molecular identifiers were present on cDNA, and template switching added a universal primer site. TCRdb recomputed calls from the 5' RACE reads with MiXCR, one row per CDR3 protein. The sample includes 400,000 to 500,000 distinct CDR3 sequences, less than 20% of them seen just once. Trimming left V 2 bases short and J 8 bases short, with 7 bases between. The CDR3 spans 12 residues. Germline lookup yields CDR1 LGHDT and CDR2 YNNKEL (reference sequence). The chain recombines TRBV3-1 with TRBJ2-1; D call uncertain. The clonotype comes from a man in his fifties in good health. Specimen: naive T cells sorted from blood. Here the CDR3 reads CASSQRWDEQFF. In DNA, the CDR3 is TGTGCCAGCAGCCAAAGATGGGATGAGCAGTTCTTC.